The 24 T cell receptor beta chains given below trace back to one sample, sequenced in a study of CD8 T cells in Susac syndrome. RNA, at about 0.45 to 1 ug, was reverse transcribed with random hexamers. TCRdb reprocessed the immunoSEQ multiplex PCR reads with MiXCR, giving one entry per CDR3 protein. The data show some 58,000 distinct CDR3 sequences, with 85% to 95% seen just once and approximately 0.8% held by the top ten. Material: CD8+ T cells from PBMCs. These receptors originate from a human donor with Susac syndrome.

The rearrangement joins TRBV4-3 to TRBJ2-7, with D possibly being TRBD2 (7 bases). The germline CDR1 and CDR2 sequences are LGHNA and YSLEER. The V end was cut by 0 bases, the J end by 1 base, with 19 bases between. The CDR3 runs 18 residues. CDR3 sequence reads: CASSQDWGGTPNSYEQYF. The DNA for the CDR3 is TGCGCCAGCAGCCAAGATTGGGGGGGGACACCGAATTCCTACGAGCAGTACTTC.

The chain couples TRBV5-1 to TRBJ1-5, with D maybe TRBD1 (5 bases). The V end was cut by 3 bases, the J end by 4 bases, with 11 bases between. The germline gives CDR1 SGHRS, CDR2 YFSETQ. The CDR3 covers 14 residues. The CDR3 coding sequence is TGCGCCAGCAGCTGGGGGGACCAGAATCAGCCCCAGCATTTT. Its protein product is CASSWGDQNQPQHF.

The V gene is TRBV5-6, the J gene TRBJ1-5; 8 bases are shared with TRBD1. The ends lost 6 bases at V and 2 bases at J; junction bases unmatched: 10. Germline assignment: CDR1 SGHDT and CDR2 YYEEEE. This CDR3 is 16 amino acids long. This CDR3 is CASTRTGWGGNQPQHF. CDR3 DNA sequence: TGTGCCAGCACCCGGACAGGGTGGGGAGGCAATCAGCCCCAGCATTTT.

This clonotype has a handful of counts. V usage is TRBV13 and J usage is TRBJ1-5; D gene uncertain. The ends were cut back, 4 bases at V and 4 bases at J, with 5 bases in the middle. CDR1 and CDR2 (germline): PRHDT, FYEKMQ (reference sequence). The CDR3 has 12 residues. Written as DNA, the CDR3 is TGTGCCAGCAGCTCTGGGAATCAGCCCCAGCATTTT. It is translated as CASSSGNQPQHF.

J is TRBJ1-2 and V is TRBV4-1; D is uncertain. The CDR3 consists of 17 residues. V shed 3 bases and J shed 0 bases, with 17 bases lying between them. CDR1 and CDR2 (germline): MGHRA, YSYEKL. The CDR3 DNA is TGCGCCAGCAGCCATAGGTCGGCAGCGATAGCTAACTATGGCTACACCTTC. Translating gives CASSHRSAAIANYGYTF.

This chain joins TRBV3-1 and TRBJ2-7; 8 nucleotides line up with TRBD1. CDR1 is LGHDT and CDR2 is YNNKEL in the germline V gene (reference sequence). V shed 0 bases, J shed 6 bases, and the junction held 13 bases outside the gene matches. The CDR3 is 17 residues long. CDR3 in DNA: TGTGCCAGCAGCCAAGATGGGACAGGAAGATTAGTGGTCGAGCAGTACTTC. It yields the protein CASSQDGTGRLVVEQYF.

This sequence joins TRBV14 and TRBJ2-7; D perhaps matches TRBD1 (6 bases). CDR3 length equals 12 residues. The germline V and J ends were trimmed by 0 bases and 11 bases, with 11 bases remaining between them. Germline lookup yields CDR1 SGHDN and CDR2 FVKESK. The chain's CDR3 is CASSQEGRGKYF. The CDR3 DNA reads as TGTGCCAGCAGCCAAGAGGGCAGGGGAAAGTACTTC.

The rearrangement uses TRBV20-1 and TRBJ2-7; possibly TRBD1 or TRBD2 for D (5 bases each). CDR1 and CDR2 (germline): DFQATT, SNEGSKA (reference sequence). Trimming took off 2 bases at V and 5 bases at J, with 13 bases between the two ends. The CDR3 has 13 residues. CDR3 nucleotide sequence: TGCAGTGCTAGAAGGGGCAGGGAGAACGAGCAGTACTTC. It yields the protein CSARRGRENEQYF.

The genes are TRBV5-6 and TRBJ2-2; 8 bases align to TRBD1. The CDR3 runs to 18 residues. Germline trimming cut 3 bases from V and 0 bases from J; bases unmatched to any gene: 10. The germline gives CDR1 SGHDT, CDR2 YYEEEE. CDR3 in amino acids: CASSSPGQASPNTGELFF. The CDR3 DNA follows: TGTGCCAGCAGCTCTCCGGGACAGGCGTCCCCGAACACCGGGGAGCTGTTTTTT. The entire variable domain, with the rest obtained from reference TRBV5-6 and TRBJ2-2, is as follows: DAGVTQSPTHLIKTRGQQVTLRCSPKSGHDTVSWYQQALGQGPQFIFQYYEEEERQRGNFPDRFSGHQFPNYSSELNVNALLLGDSALYLCASSSPGQASPNTGELFFGEGSRLTVL.

The CDR3 region has the DNA TGTGCCAGCAGTGTACCGGGACAGGGGGCCGTCGGGGAGCTGTTTTTT. Translated: CASSVPGQGAVGELFF. V and J are TRBV3-1 and TRBJ2-2, with 12 bases lining up with TRBD1. The germline V gene has CDR1 LGHDT and CDR2 YNNKEL (reference sequence). There are 16 residues in the CDR3. The J segment lost 7 bases and the V segment lost 6 bases, leaving 9 bases of the junction unmatched.

CDR3 bases: TGTGCCAGCAGCCGTAGCGGGGGAGGTAACACCTACGAGCAGTACTTC. Residues: CASSRSGGGNTYEQYF. This chain joins TRBV4-2 and TRBJ2-7, with 9 bases lining up with TRBD2. The CDR3 is 16 residues long. V was clipped by 4 bases and J by 2 bases; unmatched bases: 9. CDR1 is LGHNA, CDR2 YNFKEQ, per germline.

This chain connects TRBV5-4 to TRBJ2-1, with 9 bases matching TRBD1. This CDR3 spans 15 amino acids. Germline loops: CDR1 SGHNT, CDR2 YYREEE (reference sequence). With V trimmed by 4 bases and J by 8 bases, 10 bases remained unmatched. The DNA of the CDR3 is TGTGCCAGCAGCGAGGGGGGACAGGGCTCGGATGAGCAGTTCTTC. This translates into CASSEGGQGSDEQFF.

The chain uses TRBV27 and TRBJ1-2; D not resolved. Germline V gene data show CDR1 as MNHEY and CDR2 as SMNVEV (reference sequence). V gave up 5 bases and J gave up 7 bases, with 14 bases separating them. The CDR3 is 13 amino acids. The CDR3 DNA sequence: TGTGCCAGCAGTCACGGGTACAATAGTGGCTACACCTTC. This codes for CASSHGYNSGYTF.

CDR3 sequence (DNA): TGTGCCAGCAGCCGGCGGGGGGGCCGTCAAGAGACCCAGTACTTC. Its translation is CASSRRGGRQETQYF. J is TRBJ2-5 and V is TRBV7-8, with 9 bases fitting TRBD2. Looked up from germline, CDR1 is SGHVS and CDR2 is FQNEAQ. The trim removed 5 bases at V and 2 bases at J, leaving 6 bases unmatched. CDR3 length equals 15 residues.

CDR3 residues: CASSYRVLQPQHF. The DNA for the CDR3 is TGTGCCAGTAGCTACCGCGTGTTACAGCCCCAGCATTTT. The chain carries TRBV19 and TRBJ1-5; no reliable D call. Per the germline V gene, CDR1 is LNHDA and CDR2 is SQIVND (reference sequence). The CDR3 is made up of 13 amino acids. Trimming removed 6 bases at V and 7 bases at J, with 13 bases between.

The chain is built from TRBV24-1 and TRBJ2-2; D is undetermined. Per the germline V gene, CDR1 is KGHDR and CDR2 is SFDVKD. The CDR3 length is 13 residues. The ends were cut back, 4 bases at V and 2 bases at J, with 4 bases in the middle. The CDR3 region has the DNA TGTGCCACCAGTGAGGGAAACACCGGGGAGCTGTTTTTT. It translates to CATSEGNTGELFF.

This chain joins TRBV30 and TRBJ2-1, with D tentatively TRBD2 (5 bases). The V end lost 5 bases, the J end lost 6 bases, and 11 bases lay between the germline ends. The germline gives CDR1 GTSNPN, CDR2 SVGIG (reference sequence). The CDR3 is 12 amino acids. This CDR3 is CAWGGTSNEQFF. The DNA of the CDR3 is TGTGCCTGGGGTGGAACTAGCAATGAGCAGTTCTTC.

The chain joins TRBV4-3 to TRBJ2-1, with D possibly being TRBD1 (6 bases). Trimming removed 0 bases at V and 3 bases at J, with 12 bases between. The CDR3 runs to 16 residues. Germline CDR1 and CDR2: LGHNA and YSLEER. The CDR3 bases are TGCGCCAGCAGCCAAGAATCTCAGGGGCACTACAATGAGCAGTTCTTC. Translating it yields CASSQESQGHYNEQFF.

CDR3 amino acids: CASSSIRTGQTQYF. The CDR3 coding sequence is TGTGCCAGCAGCTCAATCAGGACCGGCCAGACCCAGTACTTC. V usage is TRBV7-6 and J usage is TRBJ2-5, with no clear D. The CDR3 is made up of 14 amino acids. Trimming removed 4 bases from V and 6 bases from J, with 15 bases in between. Germline V gene data show CDR1 as SGHVS and CDR2 as FNYEAQ.

The chain couples TRBV6-6 to TRBJ1-2; a weak D match, TRBD1 (5 bases). The CDR3 has 16 residues. V was cut by 0 bases and J by 3 bases, with 14 bases left in between. The germline V gene encodes CDR1 MNHNY and CDR2 SVGAGI (reference sequence). CDR3 DNA: TGTGCCAGCAGTTACTCGAGGGAGGGGCCGGACTATGGCTACACCTTC. It translates to CASSYSREGPDYGYTF.

This clonotype was recorded only once. The chain combines TRBV29-1 with TRBJ1-2; D possibly corresponds to TRBD1 (5 bases). Between the trimmed V and J ends, which lost 3 bases and 4 bases, there was a span of 27 bases. The CDR3 is 18 amino acids. CDR1 and CDR2 (germline): SQVTM, ANQGSEA. CDR3 in amino acids: CSVEVFSMNRGRSYGYTF. CDR3 nucleotides: TGCAGCGTTGAGGTGTTCAGCATGAACCGGGGCCGAAGCTATGGCTACACCTTC.

This clonotype appeared a single time. The chain combines TRBV7-9 with TRBJ1-1, with a weak D call TRBD1 (5 bases). V was pared by 5 bases and J by 3 bases, with 13 bases between. The germline V gene has CDR1 SEHNR and CDR2 FQNEAQ (reference sequence). This CDR3 has 14 amino acids. The CDR3 DNA follows: TGTGCCAGCAGCCCAGCGACAGTCCACACTGAAGCTTTCTTT. Protein sequence: CASSPATVHTEAFF.

The chain is built from TRBV5-6 and TRBJ2-5; tentatively, D is TRBD2 (6 bases). Germline V gene sequence: CDR1 SGHDT, CDR2 YYEEEE. V lost 0 bases, J lost 1 base, and 7 bases lay in between. This CDR3 comprises 14 residues. DNA of the CDR3: TGTGCCAGCAGCTTGGAGGGACTCCAAGAGACCCAGTACTTC. This encodes CASSLEGLQETQYF.

This clonotype has a single count. The chain is built from TRBV12-5 and TRBJ1-5, with D maybe TRBD1 (6 bases). The V gene lost 1 base and the J gene lost 11 bases, with 12 bases spanning the gap. Germline CDR1 reads LGHNT; CDR2 reads FRNRAP. The CDR3 is 13 residues long. CDR3 DNA sequence: TGTGCTAGTGGTTTGGGGACTGGACAGTCCCAGCATTTT. Translating gives CASGLGTGQSQHF.